The present TCR beta chain was sequenced within a study of cytomegalovirus exposure and HLA in healthy donors. The CDR3 is made up of 15 amino acids. Trimming at V came to 2 bases and at J to 7 bases, leaving 6 bases not matched to a gene. Looked up from germline, CDR1 is MNHEY and CDR2 is SMNVEV (reference sequence). Clones were read by immunoSEQ multiplex PCR, and TCRdb kept only the in-frame ones, dropping some. The sample has some 170,000 clones; about 87% are singletons. The chain is built from TRBV27 and TRBJ2-1; the match to TRBD2 covers 9 bases. The clonotype was recovered from a woman in her 30s in good health and CMV-seronegative. The sequenced sample was PBMCs. CDR3 in DNA: TGTGCCAGCAGTTTACTGGCTAGCGGGGTTAATGAGCAGTTCTTC. Its translation: CASSLLASGVNEQFF.